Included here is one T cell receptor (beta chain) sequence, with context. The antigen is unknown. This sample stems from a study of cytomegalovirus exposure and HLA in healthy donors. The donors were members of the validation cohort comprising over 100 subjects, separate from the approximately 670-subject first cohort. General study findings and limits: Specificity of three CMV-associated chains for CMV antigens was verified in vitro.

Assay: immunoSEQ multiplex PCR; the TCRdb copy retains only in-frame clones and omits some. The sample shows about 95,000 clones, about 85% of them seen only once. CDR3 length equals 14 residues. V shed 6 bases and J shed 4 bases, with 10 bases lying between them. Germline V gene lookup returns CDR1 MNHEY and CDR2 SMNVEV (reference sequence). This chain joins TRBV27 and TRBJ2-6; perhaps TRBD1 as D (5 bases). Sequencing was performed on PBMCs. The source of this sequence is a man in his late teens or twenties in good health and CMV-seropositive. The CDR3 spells CASRPGNGANVLTF. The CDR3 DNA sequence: TGTGCCAGCAGACCAGGGAACGGGGCCAACGTCCTGACTTTC. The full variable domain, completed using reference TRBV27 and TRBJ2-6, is EAQVTQNPRYLITVTGKKLTVTCSQNMNHEYMSWYRQDPGLGLRQIYYSMNVEVTDKGDVPEGYKVSRKEKRNFPLILESPSPNQTSLYFCASRPGNGANVLTFGAGSRLTVL.